This is a list of T cell receptor beta chains from one sample in a study of shared clonotypes between healthy human individuals. The protocol was immunoSEQ multiplex PCR, while the TCRdb copy is restricted to in-frame clones and leaves out a portion. The top ten hold 0.13% of the sample, which has around 2,000,000 clones, roughly 94% seen once. Sequenced material: naive CD4+ T cells sorted from blood. The source of these receptors is a man aged 18 to 30 in good health. Both conserved end residues are part of each CDR3. The D gene is left open where the match is weak. Size is omitted from some rows. Given values are once, few, many or a class for expanded clones.

CASSQAAEAFF	TGCGCCAGCAGCCAAGCGGCTGAAGCTTTCTTT	TRBV4-1	.	few	TRBJ1-1
CASMDRSTYEQYF	TGCGCCAGCATGGACAGGTCCACCTACGAGCAGTACTTC	TRBV5-1	TRBD1	.	TRBJ2-7
CSVLQSYEQYF	TGCAGTGTGTTACAGAGCTACGAGCAGTACTTC	TRBV20-1	.	.	TRBJ2-7
CATSRDRRWEETQYF	TGTGCCACCAGCAGAGACCGGCGATGGGAGGAGACCCAGTACTTC	TRBV15	.	.	TRBJ2-5
CASSLKGPRNTIYF	TGTGCCAGCAGCTTAAAGGGACCTAGAAACACCATATATTTT	TRBV11-2	.	once	TRBJ1-3
CASSPTGLGETQYF	TGTGCCAGCAGTCCTACGGGGCTGGGGGAGACCCAGTACTTC	TRBV6-5	.	.	TRBJ2-5
CAISWGAWGTEAFF	TGTGCCATCAGTTGGGGTGCCTGGGGCACTGAAGCTTTCTTT	TRBV10-3	.	.	TRBJ1-1
CASTENQETQYF	TGTGCCAGTACGGAAAACCAAGAGACCCAGTACTTC	TRBV2	.	once	TRBJ2-5
CAWTRYGSTNEKLFF	TGTGCCTGGACCCGATATGGGTCAACTAATGAAAAACTGTTTTTT	TRBV30	.	.	TRBJ1-4
CASSLGRKETQYF	TGTGCCAGCAGTCTCGGGCGAAAGGAGACCCAGTACTTC	TRBV6-5	.	.	TRBJ2-5
CASRIGQGPNSPLHF	TGCGCCAGCAGGATAGGACAGGGGCCAAATTCACCCCTCCACTTT	TRBV5-1	TRBD1	.	TRBJ1-6
CASSQGVEGWRSTNEKLFF	TGTGCCAGCAGCCAAGGTGTTGAGGGATGGAGATCAACTAATGAAAAACTGTTTTTT	TRBV4-2	.	.	TRBJ1-4
CARQGNTEAFF	TGTGCCCGTCAGGGGAACACTGAAGCTTTCTTT	TRBV30	.	.	TRBJ1-1
CASSLEVRMLNEKLFF	TGTGCCAGCAGCTTAGAGGTCAGGATGCTTAATGAAAAACTGTTTTTT	TRBV7-3	.	once	TRBJ1-4
CASSQDAYGYTF	TGTGCCAGCAGCCAAGACGCCTATGGCTACACCTTC	TRBV4-2	.	few	TRBJ1-2
CASKYNSPLHF	TGTGCCAGCAAGTATAATTCACCCCTCCACTTT	TRBV6-5	.	.	TRBJ1-6
CAIGQTEAFF	TGTGCCATCGGACAGACTGAAGCTTTCTTT	TRBV30	.	.	TRBJ1-1
CASSSGRGDTQYF	TGTGCCAGCAGCTCCGGTCGGGGAGATACGCAGTATTTT	TRBV7-9	.	.	TRBJ2-3
CASSPWDREETQYF	TGTGCCAGCAGCCCATGGGACAGGGAAGAGACCCAGTACTTC	TRBV7-2	TRBD1	.	TRBJ2-5
CASSEGVGTQYF	TGTGCCAGCAGTGAGGGGGTAGGAACCCAGTACTTC	TRBV6-1	.	.	TRBJ2-5
CASSVRDRGSYEQYF	TGCGCCAGCAGCGTGAGGGACCGTGGCTCCTACGAGCAGTACTTC	TRBV5-1	.	.	TRBJ2-7
CATSRAPLGKKGEKLFF	TGTGCCACCAGCAGAGCACCGTTGGGGAAAAAGGGGGAAAAACTGTTTTTT	TRBV15	.	.	TRBJ1-4
CASWRVGSNQPQHF	TGTGCCAGCTGGCGGGTCGGGAGCAATCAGCCCCAGCATTTT	TRBV6-1	.	.	TRBJ1-5
CASSLELAGGLFF	TGCGCCAGCAGCTTAGAACTAGCGGGGGGTCTGTTCTTC	TRBV5-1	TRBD2	.	TRBJ2-1
CSVLNTGGLSTEAFF	TGCAGCGTTCTTAACACAGGGGGCTTGAGCACTGAAGCTTTCTTT	TRBV29-1	TRBD1	.	TRBJ1-1
CASSLVGTGGLETQYF	TGCGCCAGCAGCTTGGTGGGGACAGGGGGCTTGGAGACCCAGTACTTC	TRBV5-1	TRBD1	.	TRBJ2-5
CASTTDGSSYEQYF	TGTGCCAGCACCACCGACGGGAGCTCCTACGAGCAGTACTTC	TRBV6-1	.	.	TRBJ2-7
CASSPKTGSNGYTF	TGTGCCAGCTCACCTAAAACAGGGTCGAATGGCTACACCTTC	TRBV18	.	.	TRBJ1-2
CASSPDGYNEKLFF	TGTGCCAGCTCACCGGACGGATATAATGAAAAACTGTTTTTT	TRBV18	.	.	TRBJ1-4
CASSTGTVRDTEAFF	TGCGCCAGCAGCACGGGGACAGTGCGTGACACTGAAGCTTTCTTT	TRBV5-1	TRBD1	.	TRBJ1-1
CASSLSAGELFF	TGTGCCAGCAGCCTGAGTGCCGGGGAGCTGTTTTTT	TRBV6-5	.	few	TRBJ2-2
CASSLTQGTEAFF	TGTGCCAGCAGTTTAACTCAGGGGACTGAAGCTTTCTTT	TRBV27	.	.	TRBJ1-1
CASSPAGTETQYF	TGTGCCAGCAGCCCCGCGGGGACGGAGACCCAGTACTTC	TRBV7-2	.	.	TRBJ2-5
CASNSNGLGNTEAFF	TGTGCCAGCAATTCAAACGGACTGGGGAACACTGAAGCTTTCTTT	TRBV6-1	.	.	TRBJ1-1
CASSYGTGGYEQYF	TGTGCCAGCAGTTACGGGACCGGGGGCTACGAGCAGTACTTC	TRBV6-5	.	.	TRBJ2-7
CASSEALRTYGYTF	TGTGCCAGCAGTGAAGCACTCCGCACTTATGGCTACACCTTC	TRBV2	.	.	TRBJ1-2
CASSSEGLAGTNTQYF	TGTGCCAGCAGCTCAGAGGGACTAGCAGGGACGAATACGCAGTATTTT	TRBV5-4	TRBD2	.	TRBJ2-3
CASSLERDLARAHETQYF	TGTGCCAGCAGCTTGGAACGAGACTTGGCCAGGGCTCATGAGACCCAGTACTTC	TRBV5-6	.	.	TRBJ2-5
CASSFDSTQETQYF	TGTGCCAGCAGCTTCGACAGTACCCAAGAGACCCAGTACTTC	TRBV7-9	.	.	TRBJ2-5
CASSAWVSNQPQHF	TGTGCCAGCAGTGCGTGGGTTAGCAATCAGCCCCAGCATTTT	TRBV2	.	.	TRBJ1-5
CASSDAMNTEAFF	TGCGCCAGCAGCGACGCTATGAACACTGAAGCTTTCTTT	TRBV5-1	.	.	TRBJ1-1
CASSRVWQGGWEQYF	TGTGCCAGCAGCCGAGTCTGGCAGGGAGGTTGGGAGCAGTACTTC	TRBV5-6	.	.	TRBJ2-7